These T cell receptor beta chains were read from a single sample in a study of blood T cell repertoires in COVID-19. Libraries were prepared by immunoSEQ multiplex PCR; TCRdb keeps only in-frame clonotypes and omits some of them. The table has tens of thousands of clones, 84% seen once. Specimen: peripheral blood. The receptors were gathered from a man aged 45 to 65 with acute or convalescent COVID-19. Each CDR3 is given with its conserved first and last residue. The order of the fields is V gene, D gene, clone size, J gene, CDR3 protein, CDR3 DNA. The D gene is left open where the match is weak. Clone size is stated in some rows and not others, as once, few, many or a class when expanded.

TRBV5-6	NA	once	TRBJ2-4	CASSLRPWEDIQYF	TGTGCCAGCAGCTTGCGCCCGTGGGAGGACATTCAGTACTTC
TRBV5-6	TRBD1	NA	TRBJ1-5	CASSLYPGQGFGNQPQHF	TGTGCCAGCAGCTTGTACCCGGGACAGGGCTTTGGCAATCAGCCCCAGCATTTT
TRBV18	NA	NA	TRBJ1-6	CASSGRGGANSPLHF	TGTGCCAGCTCAGGACGGGGAGGGGCAAATTCACCCCTCCACTTT
TRBV29-1	NA	NA	TRBJ2-2	CSGRDAGELFF	TGCAGCGGGCGGGACGCCGGGGAGCTGTTTTTT
TRBV30	TRBD2	NA	TRBJ2-5	CAWSLRGLAGGSETQYF	TGTGCCTGGAGTCTCCGGGGACTAGCGGGGGGTAGCGAGACCCAGTACTTC
TRBV4-1	NA	once	TRBJ2-5	CASSQDRGFQETQYF	TGCGCCAGCAGCCAAGATCGAGGGTTCCAAGAGACCCAGTACTTC
TRBV5-6	TRBD1	NA	TRBJ1-2	CASSTDRGTYGYTF	TGTGCCAGCAGCACGGACAGGGGGACCTATGGCTACACCTTC
TRBV7-9	NA	NA	TRBJ1-4	CASSPSKWGTNEKLFF	TGTGCCAGCAGCCCCAGTAAGTGGGGCACGAATGAAAAACTGTTTTTT
TRBV6-5	NA	NA	TRBJ2-7	CASSYSLWVSQDEQYF	TGTGCCAGCAGTTACTCGCTCTGGGTGTCCCAGGACGAGCAGTACTTC
TRBV19	TRBD2	NA	TRBJ2-1	CASSIASGSYNEQFF	TGTGCCAGTAGTATAGCTAGCGGGAGCTACAATGAGCAGTTCTTC
TRBV5-4	TRBD1	NA	TRBJ1-2	CASSLTGTGGHANYGYTF	TGTGCCAGCAGCCTAACCGGGACAGGGGGCCACGCTAACTATGGCTACACCTTC
TRBV6-1	NA	NA	TRBJ2-3	CASSEDWGSTDTQYF	TGTGCCAGCAGTGAAGATTGGGGCTCCACAGATACGCAGTATTTT
TRBV7-2	TRBD2	NA	TRBJ2-1	CASSLASGNYNEQFF	TGTGCCAGCAGCTTGGCTAGCGGGAACTACAATGAGCAGTTCTTC
TRBV3-1/TRBV3-2	NA	NA	TRBJ2-1	CASSQMSTYNEQFF	TGTGCCAGCAGCCAAATGTCTACTTACAATGAGCAGTTCTTC
TRBV2	TRBD2	NA	TRBJ2-3	CASSPAGELLSTDTQYF	TGTGCCAGCAGTCCAGCGGGGGAACTCCTTAGCACAGATACGCAGTATTTT
TRBV19	NA	NA	TRBJ2-1	CASSILVGNEQFF	TGTGCCAGTAGTATACTAGTTGGAAATGAGCAGTTCTTC
TRBV15	TRBD2	NA	TRBJ2-3	CATSRDAGLAESTDTQYF	TGTGCCACCAGCAGAGATGCCGGACTAGCGGAGAGCACAGATACGCAGTATTTT
TRBV10-3	TRBD1	NA	TRBJ2-5	CAGGTGAQETQYF	TGTGCCGGAGGGACAGGCGCTCAAGAGACCCAGTACTTC
TRBV10-3	TRBD1	NA	TRBJ2-5	CAIRGTGGQETQYF	TGTGCCATCAGGGGGACAGGGGGGCAAGAGACCCAGTACTTC
TRBV11-2	NA	NA	TRBJ1-1	CASIPDRSRTNTEAFF	TGTGCCAGCATCCCCGACAGGTCTAGAACGAACACTGAAGCTTTCTTT
TRBV18	NA	NA	TRBJ2-2	CASSPRGPNTGELFF	TGTGCCAGCTCACCCAGGGGCCCGAACACCGGGGAGCTGTTTTTT
TRBV13	NA	NA	TRBJ2-1	CASSSYWTGNEQFF	TGTGCCAGCAGCTCGTACTGGACTGGCAATGAGCAGTTCTTC
TRBV3-1/TRBV3-2	NA	NA	TRBJ1-2	CASSREANYGYTF	TGTGCCAGCAGCCGGGAGGCTAACTATGGCTACACCTTC
TRBV18	TRBD2	NA	TRBJ2-2	CASSQAGESTGELFF	TGTGCCAGCTCCCAAGCGGGAGAGAGCACCGGGGAGCTGTTTTTT
TRBV13	TRBD2	NA	TRBJ2-5	CASSAGLAKETQYF	TGTGCCAGCAGCGCGGGACTAGCTAAAGAGACCCAGTACTTC
TRBV10-3	TRBD2	NA	TRBJ2-3	CAISGSRLAGVGDTQYF	TGTGCCATCAGTGGGAGCCGACTAGCGGGGGTCGGAGATACGCAGTATTTT
TRBV5-1	TRBD1	NA	TRBJ1-6	CASSPDRGSSPLHF	TGCGCCAGCAGCCCGGACAGGGGGAGTTCACCCCTCCACTTT
TRBV11-2	TRBD1	NA	TRBJ1-1	CASSPRDRLNTEAFF	TGTGCCAGCAGCCCCCGGGACAGGCTGAACACTGAAGCTTTCTTT
TRBV28	TRBD1	NA	TRBJ1-5	CASRDRGGQPQHF	TGTGCCAGCAGGGACAGGGGAGGACAGCCCCAGCATTTT
TRBV19	TRBD1	NA	TRBJ2-3	CASSLIRDRGTDTQYF	TGTGCCAGTAGTCTTATCCGGGACAGGGGGACAGATACGCAGTATTTT
TRBV5-6	TRBD2	NA	TRBJ2-3	CASSSLAGKADTQYF	TGTGCCAGCAGCTCCTTAGCGGGAAAGGCAGATACGCAGTATTTT
TRBV30	NA	NA	TRBJ1-1	CAWSAKQNRGEAFF	TGTGCCTGGAGTGCTAAACAAAATCGGGGGGAAGCTTTCTTT
TRBV5-5	TRBD1	NA	TRBJ1-3	CASSLGQGGNTIYF	TGTGCCAGCAGCTTGGGACAGGGTGGGAACACCATATATTTT
TRBV4-1	TRBD2	NA	TRBJ2-5	CASSQVGGRAQYF	TGCGCCAGCAGCCAAGTAGGCGGGAGGGCCCAGTACTTC
TRBV19	NA	NA	TRBJ1-1	CASSQTEDTEAFF	TGTGCCAGTAGTCAGACAGAAGACACTGAAGCTTTCTTT
TRBV25-1	TRBD2	medium-sized	TRBJ2-1	CASSEERGDFSFYNEQFF	TGTGCCAGCAGTGAGGAGCGGGGGGATTTCTCATTTTACAATGAGCAGTTCTTC
TRBV7-2	TRBD2	NA	TRBJ2-1	CASSLDRREGDEQFF	TGTGCCAGCAGCTTAGACCGTCGGGAGGGCGATGAGCAGTTCTTC
TRBV28	NA	NA	TRBJ2-1	CASSLLASTYNEQFF	TGTGCCAGCAGTTTGCTAGCGAGCACCTACAATGAGCAGTTCTTC
TRBV11-1	NA	few	TRBJ2-3	CASSLRGPADTQYF	TGTGCCAGCAGCTTACGGGGTCCCGCGGATACGCAGTATTTT
TRBV24-1	TRBD1	NA	TRBJ1-2	CATSDRDRYNYGYTF	TGTGCCACCAGTGATCGGGACAGATATAACTATGGCTACACCTTC
TRBV6-2/TRBV6-3	TRBD2	NA	TRBJ2-7	CASSLPGLVPQLSSYEQYF	TGTGCCAGCAGTTTACCGGGACTAGTCCCCCAACTGAGCTCCTACGAGCAGTACTTC
TRBV24-1	NA	once	TRBJ1-5	CATQDRPGQPQHF	TGTGCCACCCAAGACAGGCCAGGCCAGCCCCAGCATTTT
TRBV6-1	NA	NA	TRBJ1-6	CASSDVGGRASPLHF	TGTGCCAGCAGTGATGTGGGGGGGCGAGCTTCACCCCTCCACTTT
TRBV28	TRBD1	NA	TRBJ1-1	CASRQTGEVITEAFF	TGTGCCAGCAGACAAACAGGGGAGGTAATCACTGAAGCTTTCTTT
TRBV19	TRBD2	NA	TRBJ2-1	CASSIDSGGGINEQFF	TGTGCCAGTAGTATAGATTCGGGGGGAGGGATAAATGAGCAGTTCTTC
TRBV27	TRBD1	NA	TRBJ2-7	CASRDGTGGYEQYF	TGTGCCAGCAGGGACGGGACAGGGGGCTACGAGCAGTACTTC
TRBV12-3/TRBV12-4	NA	few	TRBJ1-4	CASSLEEREKLFF	TGTGCCAGCAGTTTAGAGGAGAGGGAAAAACTGTTTTTT
TRBV7-3	NA	NA	TRBJ2-1	CASSPFTSSYNEQFF	TGTGCCAGCAGCCCCTTTACGAGCTCCTACAATGAGCAGTTCTTC
TRBV12-2	NA	NA	TRBJ2-1	CASRLVRFKDSPSSSYNEQFF	TGTGCAAGTCGCTTAGTTCGATTTAAGGACAGCCCATCGAGCTCCTACAATGAGCAGTTCTTC
TRBV28	TRBD2	once	TRBJ2-7	CASSLLPSGYEQYF	TGTGCCAGCAGTTTATTACCTAGCGGCTACGAGCAGTACTTC
TRBV6-4	NA	NA	TRBJ2-5	CASSMRNQETQYF	TGTGCCAGCAGTATGCGGAACCAAGAGACCCAGTACTTC
TRBV11-2	TRBD2	NA	TRBJ2-7	CASRSGTSGEQYF	TGTGCCAGCAGGTCCGGGACTAGCGGAGAGCAGTACTTC
TRBV15	NA	NA	TRBJ1-4	CATSRDLGATNEKLFF	TGTGCCACCAGCAGAGATCTAGGGGCAACTAATGAAAAACTGTTTTTT
TRBV2	TRBD1	NA	TRBJ2-1	CASRGLGTGDDNEQFF	TGTGCCAGCCGAGGGTTAGGGACAGGGGATGACAATGAGCAGTTCTTC
TRBV20-1	TRBD1	NA	TRBJ1-2	CSASPPDRGLDGYTF	TGCAGTGCTAGTCCCCCGGACAGGGGGCTGGATGGCTACACCTTC
TRBV7-3	TRBD1	NA	TRBJ2-7	CASSLDRGYEQYF	TGTGCCAGCAGCCTGGACAGGGGCTACGAGCAGTACTTC
TRBV11-2	TRBD1	once	TRBJ1-1	CASSSGQGTNTEAFF	TGTGCCAGCAGCTCAGGACAGGGGACGAACACTGAAGCTTTCTTT
TRBV7-3	TRBD1	once	TRBJ2-7	CASSFQTGYEQYF	TGTGCCAGCAGCTTCCAGACAGGGTACGAGCAGTACTTC
TRBV6-5	TRBD1	NA	TRBJ2-7	CASSAYGTGGYEQYF	TGTGCCAGCAGCGCCTATGGGACAGGGGGCTACGAGCAGTACTTC
TRBV6-1	NA	NA	TRBJ2-3	CASSEREVQGTDTQYF	TGTGCCAGCAGTGAAAGGGAGGTCCAGGGCACAGATACGCAGTATTTT